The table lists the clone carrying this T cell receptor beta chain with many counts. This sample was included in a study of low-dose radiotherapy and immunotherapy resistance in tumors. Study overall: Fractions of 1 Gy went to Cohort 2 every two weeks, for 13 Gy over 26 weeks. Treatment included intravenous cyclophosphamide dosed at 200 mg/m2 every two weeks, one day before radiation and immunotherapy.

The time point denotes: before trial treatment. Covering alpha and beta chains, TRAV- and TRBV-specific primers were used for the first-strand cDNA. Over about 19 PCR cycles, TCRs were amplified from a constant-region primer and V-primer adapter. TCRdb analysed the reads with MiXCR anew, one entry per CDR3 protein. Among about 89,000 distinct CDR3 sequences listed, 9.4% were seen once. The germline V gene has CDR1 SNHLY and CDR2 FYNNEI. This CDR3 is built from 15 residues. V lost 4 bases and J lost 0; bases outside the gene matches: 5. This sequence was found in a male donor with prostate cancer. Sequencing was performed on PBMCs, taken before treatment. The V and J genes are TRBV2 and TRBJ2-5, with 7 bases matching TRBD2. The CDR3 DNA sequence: TGTGCCAGCAGTGGGGGAGGGCTGTACCAAGAGACCCAGTACTTC. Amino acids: CASSGGGLYQETQYF. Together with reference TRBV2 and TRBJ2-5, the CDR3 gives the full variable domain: EPEVTQTPSHQVTQMGQEVILRCVPISNHLYFYWYRQILGQKVEFLVSFYNNEISEKSEIFDDQFSVERPDGSNFTLKIRSTKLEDSAMYFCASSGGGLYQETQYFGPGTRLLVL.